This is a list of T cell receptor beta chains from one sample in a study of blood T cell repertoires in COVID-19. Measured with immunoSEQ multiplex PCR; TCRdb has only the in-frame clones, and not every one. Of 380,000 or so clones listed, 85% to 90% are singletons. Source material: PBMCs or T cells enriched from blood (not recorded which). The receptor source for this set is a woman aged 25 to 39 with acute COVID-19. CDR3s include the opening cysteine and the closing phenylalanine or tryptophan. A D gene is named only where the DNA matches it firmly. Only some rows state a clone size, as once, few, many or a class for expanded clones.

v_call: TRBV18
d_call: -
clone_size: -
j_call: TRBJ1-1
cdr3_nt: TGTGCCAGCTCACTGGGTGCTGGGGCAGGCGGTCTGAACACTGAAGCTTTCTTT
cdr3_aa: CASSLGAGAGGLNTEAFF

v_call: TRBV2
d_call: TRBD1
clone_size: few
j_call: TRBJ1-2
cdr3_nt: TGTGCCAGCAGTGAAGCGACACCGGGACAGGGGGGATATGGCTACACCTTC
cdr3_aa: CASSEATPGQGGYGYTF

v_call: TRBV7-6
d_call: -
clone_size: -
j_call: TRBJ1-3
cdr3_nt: TGTGCCAGCAGCTTAGTTACAGGGTCTGGAAACACCATATATTTT
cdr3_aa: CASSLVTGSGNTIYF

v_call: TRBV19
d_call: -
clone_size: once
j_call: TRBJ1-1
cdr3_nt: TGTGCCAGTAGTATACGCGACAGCTATTGGATGAACACTGAAGCTTTCTTT
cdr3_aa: CASSIRDSYWMNTEAFF

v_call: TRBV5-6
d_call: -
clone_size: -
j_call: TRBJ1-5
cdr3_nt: TGTGCCAGCAGCTTGGGAGGGATCAATCAGCCCCAGCATTTT
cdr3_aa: CASSLGGINQPQHF

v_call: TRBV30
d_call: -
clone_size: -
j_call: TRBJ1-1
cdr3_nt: TGTGCCTTGACTTCGAACACTGAAGCTTTCTTT
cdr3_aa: CALTSNTEAFF

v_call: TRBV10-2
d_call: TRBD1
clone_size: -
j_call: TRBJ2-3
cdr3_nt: TGCGCCAGCAGTTGGGACAGGGTTGGCACAGATACGCAGTATTTT
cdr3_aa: CASSWDRVGTDTQYF

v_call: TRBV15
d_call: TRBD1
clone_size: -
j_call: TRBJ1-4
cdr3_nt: TGTGCCACCAGCAAGCCCGGGACAGGTGAAAAACTGTTTTTT
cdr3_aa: CATSKPGTGEKLFF

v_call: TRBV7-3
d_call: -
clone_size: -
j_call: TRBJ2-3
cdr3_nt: TGTGCCAGCAGCCCCCCGGGGACAGATACGCAGTATTTT
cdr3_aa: CASSPPGTDTQYF

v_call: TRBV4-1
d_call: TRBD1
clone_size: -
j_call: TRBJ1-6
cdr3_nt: TGCGCCAGCAGCCAAACAGGGGGCGAAAATTCACCCCTCCACTTT
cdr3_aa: CASSQTGGENSPLHF

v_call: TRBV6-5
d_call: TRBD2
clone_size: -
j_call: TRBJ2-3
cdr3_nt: TGTGCCAGCAGAGGCGGGGGGGGGAAGACAGATACGCAGTATTTT
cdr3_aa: CASRGGGGKTDTQYF

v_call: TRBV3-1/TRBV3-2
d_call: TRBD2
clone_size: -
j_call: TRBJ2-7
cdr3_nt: TGTGCCAGCAGCCCCGTCGGGACTAGTCTTTACGAGCAGTACTTC
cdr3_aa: CASSPVGTSLYEQYF

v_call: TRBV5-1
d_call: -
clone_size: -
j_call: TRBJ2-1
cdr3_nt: TGCGCCAGCAGCTCCCCCTCTTCAATCGGGGTCAATGAGCAGTTCTTC
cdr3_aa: CASSSPSSIGVNEQFF

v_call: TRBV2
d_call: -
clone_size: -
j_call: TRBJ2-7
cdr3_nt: TGTGCCATCAACAGCCCGGTTACCTACGAGCAGTACTTC
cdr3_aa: CAINSPVTYEQYF

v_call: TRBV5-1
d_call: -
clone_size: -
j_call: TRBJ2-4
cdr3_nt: TGCGCCAGCAGCTCGCCGGGAGCCAAAAACATTCAGTACTTC
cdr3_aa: CASSSPGAKNIQYF

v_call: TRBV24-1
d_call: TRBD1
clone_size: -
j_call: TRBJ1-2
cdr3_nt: TGTGCCACCAGTGCTCGGACAGGGGGATATCGTGGCTACACCTTC
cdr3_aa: CATSARTGGYRGYTF

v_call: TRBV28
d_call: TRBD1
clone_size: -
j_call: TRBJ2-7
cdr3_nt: TGTGCCAGCAATAGTCCGGGACAGGGGGCGGGATACGAGCAGTACTTC
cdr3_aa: CASNSPGQGAGYEQYF

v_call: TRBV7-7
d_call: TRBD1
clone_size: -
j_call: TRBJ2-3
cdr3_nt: TGTGCCAGCAGCTTATCCGAAACAGGGGCGGCGAGGCAGTATTTT
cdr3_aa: CASSLSETGAARQYF

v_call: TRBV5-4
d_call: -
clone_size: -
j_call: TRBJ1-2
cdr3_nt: TGTGCCAGCAGCCGGGACACCAACTATGGCTACACCTTC
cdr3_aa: CASSRDTNYGYTF

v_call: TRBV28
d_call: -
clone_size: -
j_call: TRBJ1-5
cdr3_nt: TGTGCCAGCAGCCTCGGACAGCATAGCAATCAGCCCCAGCATTTT
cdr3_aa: CASSLGQHSNQPQHF

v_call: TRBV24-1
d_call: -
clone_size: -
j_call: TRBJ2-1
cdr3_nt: TGTGCCACCAGTGATCCCAAGGAGGTCCTGAACAATGAGCAGTTCTTC
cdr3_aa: CATSDPKEVLNNEQFF

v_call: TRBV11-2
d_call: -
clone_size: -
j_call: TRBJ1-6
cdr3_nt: TGTGCCTTCGGGAGGGGGATCAATTCACCCCTCCACTTT
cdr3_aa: CAFGRGINSPLHF

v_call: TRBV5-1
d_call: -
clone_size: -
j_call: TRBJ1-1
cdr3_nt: TGCGCCAGCAGCTACCTGACAGGTAACACTGAAGCTTTCTTT
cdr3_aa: CASSYLTGNTEAFF

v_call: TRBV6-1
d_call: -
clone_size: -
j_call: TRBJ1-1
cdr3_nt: TGTGCCAGCAGTGGTGGGGCCCGGTCAGATGCGAGCACTGAAGCTTTCTTT
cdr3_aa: CASSGGARSDASTEAFF

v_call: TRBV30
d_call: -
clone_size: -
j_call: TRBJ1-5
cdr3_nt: TGTGCCTGGAGTGTACGGGGAATGGGGCAGCCCCAGCATTTT
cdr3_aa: CAWSVRGMGQPQHF

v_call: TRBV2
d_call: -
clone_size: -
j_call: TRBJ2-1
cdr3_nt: TGTGCCAGCAGTGAAAGTAGCCGGAACTGGATCTTC
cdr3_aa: CASSESSRNWIF

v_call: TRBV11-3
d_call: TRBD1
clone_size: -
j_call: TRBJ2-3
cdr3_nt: TGTGCCAGCAGCACGGACAGGTCGAGCACAGATACGCAGTATTTT
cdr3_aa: CASSTDRSSTDTQYF

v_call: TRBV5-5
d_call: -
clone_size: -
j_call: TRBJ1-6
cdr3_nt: TGTGCCAGCAGTACTATAGGCGGTTCACCCCTCCACTTT
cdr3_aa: CASSTIGGSPLHF

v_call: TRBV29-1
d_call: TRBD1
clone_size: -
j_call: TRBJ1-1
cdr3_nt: TGCAGCGTTGGAGGGGACAGGGCCGAAGCTTTCTTT
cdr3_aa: CSVGGDRAEAFF

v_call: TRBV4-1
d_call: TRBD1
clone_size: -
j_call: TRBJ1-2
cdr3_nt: TGCGCCAGCAGCCACAGACAGGGACAGGACGGCTACACCTTC
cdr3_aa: CASSHRQGQDGYTF

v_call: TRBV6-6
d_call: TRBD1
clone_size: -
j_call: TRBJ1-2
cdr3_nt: TGTGCCAGCAGTTATTCCGACAGGGCGGGTGGCTACACCTTC
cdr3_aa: CASSYSDRAGGYTF

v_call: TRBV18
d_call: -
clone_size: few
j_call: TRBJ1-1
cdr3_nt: TGTGCCAGCTCACCAGTCGGGGGACGTATGAGGAACACTGAAGCTTTCTTT
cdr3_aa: CASSPVGGRMRNTEAFF

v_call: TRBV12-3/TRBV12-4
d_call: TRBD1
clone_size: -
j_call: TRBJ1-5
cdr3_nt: TGTGCCAGCAGGCAGGGGGATAATCAGCCCCAGCATTTT
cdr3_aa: CASRQGDNQPQHF

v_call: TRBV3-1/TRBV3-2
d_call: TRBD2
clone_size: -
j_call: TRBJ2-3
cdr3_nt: TGTGCCAGCAGCCGAAGGCGGGGGGGCCGGGGAAATACGCAGTATTTT
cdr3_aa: CASSRRRGGRGNTQYF

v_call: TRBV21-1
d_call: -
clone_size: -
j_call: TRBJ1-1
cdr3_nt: TGTGCCAGCAGCACCCCGGTGAACAGGGTCGGTGGGTGGGACACTGAAGCTTTCTTT
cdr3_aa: CASSTPVNRVGGWDTEAFF

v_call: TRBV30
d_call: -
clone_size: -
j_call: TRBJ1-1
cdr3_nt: TGTGCCTGGACCGAGGGAAGGAGATACACTGAAGCTTTCTTT
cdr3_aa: CAWTEGRRYTEAFF

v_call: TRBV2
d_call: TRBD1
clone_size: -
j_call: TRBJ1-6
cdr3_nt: TGTGCCAGCAGGACAGGGAATTCACCCCTCCACTTT
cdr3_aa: CASRTGNSPLHF

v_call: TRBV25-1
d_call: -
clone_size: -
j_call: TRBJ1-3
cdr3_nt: TGTGCCAGCAGTGAATCCCGCTCTGGAAACACCATATATTTT
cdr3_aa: CASSESRSGNTIYF

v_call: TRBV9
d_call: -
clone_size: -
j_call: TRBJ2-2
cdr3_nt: TGTGCCAGCAGCGAATATCTCGCGAACACCGGGGAGCTGTTTTTT
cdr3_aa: CASSEYLANTGELFF

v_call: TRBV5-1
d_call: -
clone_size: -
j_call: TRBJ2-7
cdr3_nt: TGCGCCAGCACTCGGTCAGCCGGGGTGACCGAGCAGTACTTC
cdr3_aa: CASTRSAGVTEQYF

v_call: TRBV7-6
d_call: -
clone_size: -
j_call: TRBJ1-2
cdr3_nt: TGTGCCAGCAGCTTAGATTTGGCAGGGGCAAATGGCTACACCTTC
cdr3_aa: CASSLDLAGANGYTF

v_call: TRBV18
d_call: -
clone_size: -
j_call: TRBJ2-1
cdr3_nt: TGTGCCAGCTCACCGTCGCTAGCGTCCTACAATGAGCAGTTCTTC
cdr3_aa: CASSPSLASYNEQFF

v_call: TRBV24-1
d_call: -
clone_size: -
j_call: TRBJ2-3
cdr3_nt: TGTGCCACCAGTGATTTCCCCCCGCGTGGAGATACGCAGTATTTT
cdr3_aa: CATSDFPPRGDTQYF

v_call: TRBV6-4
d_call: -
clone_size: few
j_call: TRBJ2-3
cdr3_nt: TGTGCCAGCAGTGACGGGGCGGATACGCAGTATTTT
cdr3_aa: CASSDGADTQYF

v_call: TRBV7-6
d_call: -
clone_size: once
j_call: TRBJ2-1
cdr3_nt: TGTGCCAGCAGCCCGACAGAGAGCTCCTACAATGAGCAGTTCTTC
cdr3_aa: CASSPTESSYNEQFF

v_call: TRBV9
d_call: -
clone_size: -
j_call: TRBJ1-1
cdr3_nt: TGTGCCAGCAGCGTAGCTTCGGACTTTGAAGCTTTCTTT
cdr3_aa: CASSVASDFEAFF

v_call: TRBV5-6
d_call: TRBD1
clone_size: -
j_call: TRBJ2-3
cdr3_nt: TGTGCCAGCACCACGGGGACAGGGGGCAGAGATACGCAGTATTTT
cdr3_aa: CASTTGTGGRDTQYF

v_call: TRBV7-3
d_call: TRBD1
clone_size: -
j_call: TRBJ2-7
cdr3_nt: TGTGCCAGCAGCTTAGGTTATGGACAGGGGTACGAGCAGTACTTC
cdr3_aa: CASSLGYGQGYEQYF

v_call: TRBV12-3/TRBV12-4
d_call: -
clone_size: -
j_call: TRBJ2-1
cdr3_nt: TGTGCCAGCAGTTCGTTAGAGCATGAGCAGTTCTTC
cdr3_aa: CASSSLEHEQFF

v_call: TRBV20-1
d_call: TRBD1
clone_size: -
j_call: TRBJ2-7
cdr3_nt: TGCAGTGCTAGAGGGGTGACAGGGGAGTACTTC
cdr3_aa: CSARGVTGEYF

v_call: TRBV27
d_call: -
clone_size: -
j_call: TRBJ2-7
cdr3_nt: TGTGCCAGCAGTTTGCTGGGGGCGCCCCTCGAGCAGTACTTC
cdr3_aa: CASSLLGAPLEQYF

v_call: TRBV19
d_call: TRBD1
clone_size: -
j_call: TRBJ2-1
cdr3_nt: TGTGCCAGTAGGGGACAGGCCGGGTACAATGAGCAGTTCTTC
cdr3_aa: CASRGQAGYNEQFF

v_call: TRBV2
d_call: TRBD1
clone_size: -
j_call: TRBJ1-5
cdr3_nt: TGTGCCAGCAGATACACAGGGGATCAGCCCCAGCATTTT
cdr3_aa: CASRYTGDQPQHF

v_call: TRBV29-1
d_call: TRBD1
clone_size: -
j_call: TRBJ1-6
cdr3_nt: TGCAGCGTTATTTTACAGGGGGGGAATTCACCCCTCCACTTT
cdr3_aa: CSVILQGGNSPLHF

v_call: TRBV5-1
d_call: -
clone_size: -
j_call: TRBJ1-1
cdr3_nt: TGCGCCAGCAGCTTCTCCGGGCGGGACACTGAAGCTTTCTTT
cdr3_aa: CASSFSGRDTEAFF